These T cell receptor beta chains were read from a single sample in a study of tumor and adjacent non-tumor tissue in lung cancer. TCRdb called the multiplex PCR reads again in MiXCR, with one record for every CDR3 protein. The sample has some 200,000 distinct CDR3 sequences; 70% to 75% are singletons. Sequencing was carried out using lung tumor tissue. Source of these receptors: a man aged 60 to 75 with non-small cell lung cancer. The CDR3 runs from the conserved cysteine through the conserved F or W. D genes are given only for firm matches. Clone sizes are given selectively: once, few, many, or a class where the clone is expanded.

size: few; D: NA; J: TRBJ2-3; V: TRBV11-3; CDR3: CASSLDPWVTDMQYF; DNA: TGTGCCAGCAGCTTAGATCCCTGGGTGACAGATATGCAGTATTTT
size: NA; D: TRBD2; J: TRBJ2-3; V: TRBV4-2; CDR3: CAISQESSGRPIDTQYF; DNA: TGTGCCATCAGCCAAGAATCTAGCGGGAGGCCAATAGATACGCAGTATTTC
size: many; D: TRBD1; J: TRBJ2-1; V: TRBV4-2; CDR3: CASSQDAPGQGNHEQFF; DNA: TGTGCCAGCAGCCAAGATGCTCCGGGACAGGGGAACCATGAGCAGTTCTTC
size: NA; D: TRBD1; J: TRBJ2-5; V: TRBV11-2; CDR3: CASSLDGTGGETQCF; DNA: TGTGCCAGCAGCTTAGATGGGACAGGAGGAGAGACCCAGTGCTTC
size: NA; D: TRBD2; J: TRBJ2-3; V: TRBV29-1; CDR3: CSVGGGCIDTQYF; DNA: TGCAGCGTTGGGGGGGGGTGCATAGATACGCAGTATTTT
size: NA; D: NA; J: TRBJ2-2; V: TRBV6-5; CDR3: CASCYLPMAEELFF; DNA: TGTGCCAGCTGTTACTTACCGATGGCCGAGGAGCTGTTTTTT
size: few; D: NA; J: TRBJ2-5; V: TRBV11-3; CDR3: CASSFGVGEAQYF; DNA: TGTGCCAGCAGCTTTGGTGTGGGAGAGGCCCAGTACTTC
size: once; D: NA; J: TRBJ1-5; V: TRBV29-1; CDR3: CNVGARDQSQHF; DNA: TGCAACGTTGGGGCCAGAGATCAGTCCCAGCATTTT
size: NA; D: NA; J: TRBJ2-2; V: TRBV11-2; CDR3: CASSLSHSGGELFF; DNA: TGTGCCAGCAGCTTATCCCACTCAGGCGGGGAGCTGTTTTTC
size: NA; D: NA; J: TRBJ2-1; V: TRBV11-3; CDR3: CASSLAGTAYNEQFF; DNA: TGTGCCAGCAGCTTGGCGGGAACCGCCTACAACGAGCAGTTCTTC
size: NA; D: NA; J: TRBJ2-7; V: TRBV11-1; CDR3: CASNLAIRDNSYEQYF; DNA: TGTGCCAGCAACTTAGCCATTCGTGACAACTCATACGAGCAGTACTTC